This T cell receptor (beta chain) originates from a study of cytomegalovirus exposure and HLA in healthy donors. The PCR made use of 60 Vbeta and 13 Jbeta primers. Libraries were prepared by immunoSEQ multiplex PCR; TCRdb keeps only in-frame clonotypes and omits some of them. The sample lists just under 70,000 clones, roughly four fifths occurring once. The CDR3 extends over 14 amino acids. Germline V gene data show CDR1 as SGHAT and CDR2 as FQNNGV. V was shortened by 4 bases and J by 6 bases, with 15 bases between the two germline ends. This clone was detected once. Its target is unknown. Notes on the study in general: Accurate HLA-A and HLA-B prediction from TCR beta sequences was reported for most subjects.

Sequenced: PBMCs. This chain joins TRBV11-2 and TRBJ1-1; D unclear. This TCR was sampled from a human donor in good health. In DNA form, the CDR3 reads TGTGCCAGCAGCTCCGGGAGGCCGGGCGCTGAAGCTTTCTTT. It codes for CASSSGRPGAEAFF.